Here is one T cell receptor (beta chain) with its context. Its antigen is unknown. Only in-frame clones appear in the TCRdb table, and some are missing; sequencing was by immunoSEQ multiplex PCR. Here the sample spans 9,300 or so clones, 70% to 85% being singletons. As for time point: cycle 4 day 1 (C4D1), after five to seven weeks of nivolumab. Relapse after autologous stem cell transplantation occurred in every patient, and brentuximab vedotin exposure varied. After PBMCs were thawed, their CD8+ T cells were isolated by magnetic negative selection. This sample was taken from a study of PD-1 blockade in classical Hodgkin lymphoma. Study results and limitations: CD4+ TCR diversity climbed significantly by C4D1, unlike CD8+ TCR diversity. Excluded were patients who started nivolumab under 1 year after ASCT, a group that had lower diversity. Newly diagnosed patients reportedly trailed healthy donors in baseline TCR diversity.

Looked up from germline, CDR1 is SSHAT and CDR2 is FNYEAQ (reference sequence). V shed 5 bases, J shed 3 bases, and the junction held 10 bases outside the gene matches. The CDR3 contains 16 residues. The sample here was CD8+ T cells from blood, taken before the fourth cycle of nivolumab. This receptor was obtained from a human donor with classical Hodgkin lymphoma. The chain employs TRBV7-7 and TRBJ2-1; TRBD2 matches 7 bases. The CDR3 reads CASSAGLPPLYNEQFF. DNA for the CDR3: TGTGCCAGCAGCGCGGGACTACCGCCTCTCTACAATGAGCAGTTCTTC.